This T cell receptor (beta chain) was sequenced in a study of control samples from healthy donors and cancer patients. The method was immunoSEQ multiplex PCR; TCRdb's version includes in-frame clones alone and lacks a portion of them. The repertoire holds about 59,000 clones, with 92% as singletons. Unmatched junction bases numbered 8, after V lost 5 bases and J lost 6 bases. Germline values: CDR1 WSHSY, CDR2 SAAADI. The CDR3 has 14 residues. This receptor was identified in a man aged 35 to 55 with colorectal cancer. Sequencing used PBMCs. The rearrangement uses TRBV10-2 and TRBJ2-7, with 9 bases matching TRBD1. The CDR3 nucleotides are TGCGCCAGCAGTTTAACGGACAGGGGTTCCGAGCAGTACTTC. This gives the protein CASSLTDRGSEQYF.